A selection of T cell receptor beta chains follows, all from one sample in a study of memory CD8 T cells in hepatitis C reinfection. Sequencing used immunoSEQ multiplex PCR; TCRdb keeps in-frame clones, though not all of them. This sample has over 45,000 clones; roughly 91% occur once, and the top ten carry roughly 1%. Sample: naive CD8+ T cells sorted from blood. The receptor set was obtained from a young man with hepatitis C virus infection. CDR3s include the opening cysteine and the closing phenylalanine or tryptophan. Fields, in order: clone size, V gene, D gene, J gene, CDR3 protein. The D gene is left open where the match is weak. The size entry is marked missing in some rows and otherwise reads once, few, many or a size class.

size: -
V: TRBV5-5
D: TRBD2
J: TRBJ2-7
CDR3: CASSLVLREMSEQYF

size: -
V: TRBV19
D: TRBD1
J: TRBJ1-4
CDR3: CASSDSGTGVEKLFF

size: -
V: TRBV10-3
D: TRBD2
J: TRBJ2-1
CDR3: CAALADYNEQFF

size: -
V: TRBV5-6
D: TRBD1
J: TRBJ2-1
CDR3: CASSWGTGLGNEQFF

size: -
V: TRBV4-3
D: TRBD2
J: TRBJ2-3
CDR3: CASSQGLAARSTDTQYF

size: -
V: TRBV19
D: -
J: TRBJ1-1
CDR3: CASSKVARGTEAFF

size: -
V: TRBV28
D: TRBD1
J: TRBJ2-3
CDR3: CASTIGTGSLTDTQYF

size: once
V: TRBV18
D: -
J: TRBJ2-1
CDR3: CASSLSSANSYNEQFF

size: -
V: TRBV4-2
D: TRBD2
J: TRBJ2-2
CDR3: CASSQDWREGTGAGELFF

size: -
V: TRBV7-9
D: -
J: TRBJ2-1
CDR3: CASSLAQGGSYNEQFF

size: once
V: TRBV11-2
D: TRBD2
J: TRBJ2-2
CDR3: CASSSTSGTGELFF

size: -
V: TRBV6-1
D: TRBD2
J: TRBJ2-7
CDR3: CASRPAGGEQYF

size: -
V: TRBV28
D: TRBD1
J: TRBJ2-7
CDR3: CASSLDRVGYEQYF

size: -
V: TRBV5-1
D: TRBD2
J: TRBJ2-1
CDR3: CASRLAGGRNEQFF

size: -
V: TRBV14
D: -
J: TRBJ2-7
CDR3: CASSQVQFYEQYF

size: -
V: TRBV6-1
D: -
J: TRBJ2-7
CDR3: CASSEITSGTYYEQYF

size: few
V: TRBV2
D: -
J: TRBJ1-1
CDR3: CASSEVGGTEAFF

size: -
V: TRBV2
D: -
J: TRBJ1-4
CDR3: CAITKRGSGLNEKLFF

size: -
V: TRBV5-1
D: TRBD2
J: TRBJ2-3
CDR3: CASSALAVTVVADTQYF

size: -
V: TRBV7-9
D: TRBD1
J: TRBJ2-2
CDR3: CASSSRDRGSTGELFF

size: -
V: TRBV11-2
D: -
J: TRBJ2-7
CDR3: CASSSDNYEQYF

size: -
V: TRBV13
D: TRBD2
J: TRBJ2-3
CDR3: CASTRGLAGWGTDTQYF

size: -
V: TRBV7-2
D: -
J: TRBJ2-3
CDR3: CASSPPTPAGSTDTQYF

size: -
V: TRBV28
D: -
J: TRBJ2-2
CDR3: CASSTGPEASSNTGELFF

size: -
V: TRBV9
D: TRBD1
J: TRBJ2-5
CDR3: CASSDRTGLETQYF

size: few
V: TRBV5-4
D: TRBD2
J: TRBJ2-5
CDR3: CASSFGTSGGGETQYF

size: -
V: TRBV27
D: -
J: TRBJ2-1
CDR3: CASSLTGSSYNEQFF

size: -
V: TRBV28
D: -
J: TRBJ1-5
CDR3: CASRDTLNQPQHF

size: -
V: TRBV7-9
D: -
J: TRBJ2-1
CDR3: CASSSSGGREQFF

size: -
V: TRBV6-1
D: -
J: TRBJ2-5
CDR3: CASSKPTGEGETQYF

size: -
V: TRBV6-1
D: TRBD2
J: TRBJ2-7
CDR3: CASSENLGLAIYEQYF

size: once
V: TRBV4-1
D: -
J: TRBJ1-2
CDR3: CASSQEPGASYGYTF

size: -
V: TRBV9
D: TRBD2
J: TRBJ2-1
CDR3: CASSVGGLAGLSSYNEQFF

size: -
V: TRBV5-6
D: -
J: TRBJ2-3
CDR3: CASSTLQDTQYF

size: -
V: TRBV5-4
D: TRBD1
J: TRBJ2-7
CDR3: CASSSTGGSYKQYF

size: once
V: TRBV28
D: -
J: TRBJ2-5
CDR3: CASSPTGEGETQYF

size: -
V: TRBV7-9
D: -
J: TRBJ2-7
CDR3: CASSSTNGYEQYF

size: few
V: TRBV4-1
D: -
J: TRBJ1-2
CDR3: CASSQSGVKNGYTF

size: -
V: TRBV28
D: -
J: TRBJ2-7
CDR3: CASSPDPLEGFYEQYF

size: -
V: TRBV9
D: -
J: TRBJ1-3
CDR3: CASSVEGDGNTIYF

size: -
V: TRBV10-2
D: -
J: TRBJ2-5
CDR3: CASSEGTRETQYF

size: -
V: TRBV19
D: -
J: TRBJ2-1
CDR3: CASTLGSGTYNEQFF

size: -
V: TRBV7-2
D: -
J: TRBJ2-7
CDR3: CASSSLFDFSYEQYF

size: -
V: TRBV9
D: TRBD2
J: TRBJ2-3
CDR3: CASSVAAGGGTDTQYF

size: -
V: TRBV19
D: TRBD2
J: TRBJ2-3
CDR3: CAIPPGLAGEGTDTQYF

size: few
V: TRBV6-6
D: -
J: TRBJ1-2
CDR3: CASSPLGQAGYTF

size: -
V: TRBV5-3
D: -
J: TRBJ2-1
CDR3: CARSLRNSNNEQFF

size: -
V: TRBV10-3
D: TRBD2
J: TRBJ2-1
CDR3: CAISELAGAYNEQFF

size: -
V: TRBV19
D: -
J: TRBJ2-2
CDR3: CASSSGTFNYLTGELFF

size: -
V: TRBV4-1
D: -
J: TRBJ1-1
CDR3: CASSPLGGVAEAFF